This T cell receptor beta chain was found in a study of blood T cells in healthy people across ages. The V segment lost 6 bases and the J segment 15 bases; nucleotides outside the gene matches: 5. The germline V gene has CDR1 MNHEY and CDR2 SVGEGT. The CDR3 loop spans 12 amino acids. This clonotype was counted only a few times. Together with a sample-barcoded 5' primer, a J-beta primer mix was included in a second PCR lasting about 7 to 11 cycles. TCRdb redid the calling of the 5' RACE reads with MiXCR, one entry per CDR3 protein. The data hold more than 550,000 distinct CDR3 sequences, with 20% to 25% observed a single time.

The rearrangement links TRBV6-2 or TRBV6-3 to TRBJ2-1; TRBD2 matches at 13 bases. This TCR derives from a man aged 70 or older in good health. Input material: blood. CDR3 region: CASSLLAGGMFF. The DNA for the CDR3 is TGTGCCAGCAGCCTACTAGCGGGAGGGATGTTCTTC.